This T cell receptor beta chain appears in the sequencing data of a study of cytomegalovirus exposure and HLA in healthy donors. General study results and limits: The authors considered a cluster of highly shared sequence variants likely to be a sequencing artifact.

V was clipped by 4 bases and J by 3 bases, with 10 bases between them. This CDR3 comprises 13 residues. From germline, CDR1 is MNHNS and CDR2 SASEGT. In regard to this clone: Its antigen is not known.

Both 60 Vbeta primers and 13 Jbeta primers went into the PCR. The protocol was immunoSEQ multiplex PCR, while the TCRdb copy is restricted to in-frame clones and leaves out a portion. The sample contains around 180,000 clones, about 85% of which appear only once. Material: PBMCs. This chain connects TRBV6-1 to TRBJ2-7, with a possible D match to TRBD2 (6 bases). The receptor comes from a boy between 2 and 10 years old in good health and CMV-seronegative. Written as DNA, the CDR3 is TGTGCCAGCAGTGTTGGGCGGGACTACGAGCAGTACTTC. It translates to CASSVGRDYEQYF.